Presented here are 31 T cell receptor beta chains from one specimen sequenced in a study of blood T cell repertoires in COVID-19. This table comes from immunoSEQ multiplex PCR, and its TCRdb copy is limited to in-frame clones, with some not included. The table includes fewer than 65,000 clones, almost 85% detected once. Sequenced: peripheral blood. The receptors come from a human donor in a cohort sampled during active COVID-19.

This clone came up a few times. This chain links TRBV7-2 with TRBJ2-7, with 7 positions matching TRBD2. With 0 bases clipped from V and 2 bases from J, the junction kept 7 bases outside the gene matches. CDR3 length equals 16 residues. Germline CDR1 and CDR2: SGHTA and FQGNSA. The CDR3 loop reads CASSLALSGSAYEQYF. The CDR3 DNA reads TGTGCCAGCAGCTTAGCGCTTAGCGGGTCCGCCTACGAGCAGTACTTC.

Notes on this clone: This specimen includes other DNA sequences encoding the same CDR3. V usage is TRBV6-5 and J usage is TRBJ1-1, with a tentative D call TRBD1 (5 bases). Trimming removed 4 bases at V and 1 base at J, with 7 bases between. Germline CDR1 is MNHEY and CDR2 is SVGAGI. The CDR3 is made up of 13 amino acids. The CDR3 reads CASSSGGNTEAFF. The CDR3 coding sequence is TGTGCCAGCAGTTCCGGGGGGAACACTGAAGCTTTCTTT.

This chain connects TRBV7-9 to TRBJ2-5; D is unclear. Trimming left V 4 bases short and J 5 bases short, with 11 bases between. The CDR3 is 13 amino acids. The germline V gene has CDR1 SEHNR and CDR2 FQNEAQ (reference sequence). CDR3 amino acids: CASSWKARETQYF. CDR3 in DNA: TGTGCCAGCAGCTGGAAGGCGCGGGAGACCCAGTACTTC.

This sequence joins TRBV4-3 and TRBJ2-3; 9 nucleotides match TRBD2. The CDR3 runs to 18 residues. Germline CDR1 LGHNA, CDR2 YSLEER. The V segment lost 0 bases and the J segment 2 bases; nucleotides outside the gene matches: 9. The CDR3 DNA reads as TGCGCCAGCAGCCAAGAGGCCGGTTCTAGCGGGGCCACAGATACGCAGTATTTT. It yields the protein CASSQEAGSSGATDTQYF.

This clone occurred once. The chain combines TRBV4-3 with TRBJ1-4; no reliable D call. CDR1 and CDR2 from the germline V gene are LGHNA and YSLEER. V shed 0 bases and J shed 4 bases, with 12 bases lying between them. The CDR3 extends over 16 amino acids. The CDR3 region is CASSQDGHSRNEKLFF. The CDR3 DNA follows: TGCGCCAGCAGCCAAGATGGGCACAGCCGTAATGAAAAACTGTTTTTT.

The chain couples TRBV6-2 or TRBV6-3 to TRBJ2-5; 7 nucleotides align to TRBD2. Germline CDR1 MNHEY, CDR2 SVGEGT. The CDR3 is 14 residues long. With 4 bases clipped from V and 5 bases from J, the junction kept 7 bases outside the gene matches. DNA for the CDR3: TGTGCCAGCAGTTCGGATTGGGGGGGGGAGACCCAGTACTTC. It is translated as CASSSDWGGETQYF.

The chain has TRBV11-2 and TRBJ2-2; D is unclear. Germline values: CDR1 SGHAT, CDR2 FQNNGV. V lost 1 base and J 1 base, leaving 7 bases between the germline ends. The CDR3 contains 15 residues. Here the CDR3 reads CASSLGNWNTGELFF. The CDR3 nucleotides read TGTGCCAGCAGCTTAGGAAACTGGAACACCGGGGAGCTGTTTTTT.

The chain joins TRBV5-1 to TRBJ1-2, with 9 bases identical to TRBD1. Germline V gene sequence: CDR1 SGHRS, CDR2 YFSETQ. The CDR3 has 15 amino acids. V shed 3 bases and J 5 bases; nucleotides not matched to a gene: 8. The CDR3 loop reads CASSSTGGVGYGYTF. CDR3 bases: TGCGCCAGCAGCTCCACAGGGGGCGTCGGGTATGGCTACACCTTC.

This chain connects TRBV27 to TRBJ2-7; TRBD1 aligns across 8 bases. The germline V gene has CDR1 MNHEY and CDR2 SMNVEV (reference sequence). V shed 2 bases and J 3 bases; nucleotides not matched to a gene: 3. This CDR3 is 14 amino acids long. The CDR3 loop reads CASSLRQGIYEQYF. The CDR3 DNA sequence: TGTGCCAGCAGTTTAAGACAGGGGATCTACGAGCAGTACTTC.

This clone came up once. CDR3 residues: CASSLVASGGKFYEQYF. The CDR3 nucleotides are TGTGCCAGCAGCTTAGTTGCTAGCGGGGGGAAGTTCTACGAGCAGTACTTC. The chain has TRBV7-2 and TRBJ2-7; 11 nucleotides match TRBD2. The CDR3 sequence is 17 residues long. V was pared by 1 base and J by 3 bases, with 8 bases of the junction left unmatched. Germline CDR1 is SGHTA and CDR2 is FQGNSA.

J is TRBJ2-3 and V is TRBV6-5; 7 bases match TRBD2. V trimming: 7 bases; J trimming: 2 bases; junction bases outside the gene matches: 6. CDR1 MNHEY and CDR2 SVGAGI come from the germline V gene. This CDR3 comprises 14 residues. CDR3 DNA sequence: TGTGCCAGCAAAAGGACTAGATCCACAGATACGCAGTATTTT. It encodes CASKRTRSTDTQYF.

The chain links TRBV30 to TRBJ1-5; 10 nucleotides align to TRBD1. Trimming at V came to 5 bases and at J to 3 bases, leaving 1 base not matched to a gene. Germline CDR1 reads GTSNPN; CDR2 reads SVGIG (reference sequence). There are 13 residues in the CDR3. The CDR3 spells CAWGTGANQPQHF. As DNA, the CDR3 is TGTGCCTGGGGGACAGGGGCCAATCAGCCCCAGCATTTT.

The chain recombines TRBV21-1 with TRBJ2-7; the table's D call of TRBD1 was not tested on the DNA. TRBV21-1 is termed a pseudogene. There are 13 residues in the CDR3. CDR3 sequence reads: CASSNRESYEQYF. CDR3 sequence (DNA): TGTGCCAGCAGCAACAGGGAATCCTACGAGCAGTACTTC.

The table lists this clone with a count of one. J is TRBJ1-1 and V is TRBV25-1, with 9 bases fitting TRBD1. CDR1 is MGHDK, CDR2 SYGVNS, per germline. Germline trimming cut 2 bases from V and 10 bases from J; bases unmatched to any gene: 17. The CDR3 length is 17 residues. CDR3 sequence: CASSEVGKDRGDQGAFF. CDR3 nucleotides: TGTGCCAGCAGTGAAGTGGGGAAAGACAGGGGGGACCAGGGAGCTTTCTTT.

The chain is built from TRBV5-1 and TRBJ2-3; 7 bases fit TRBD2. J was trimmed by 2 bases and V by 5 bases; bases with no gene match: 8. Germline V CDR1 and CDR2: SGHRS, YFSETQ. The CDR3 contains 15 residues. The DNA for the CDR3 is TGCGCCAGCAGAATTAAAAGCGGGGACACAGATACGCAGTATTTT. Protein: CASRIKSGDTDTQYF.

The chain joins TRBV6-6 to TRBJ1-1, with a weak D call TRBD1 (5 bases). V lost 8 bases, J lost 3 bases, and 13 bases lay in between. The CDR3 runs to 13 residues. Germline V gives CDR1 MNHNY, CDR2 SVGAGI (reference sequence). For the CDR3, the DNA is TGTGCCAGCGGTGGGGGGAGATACACTGAAGCTTTCTTT. It translates to CASGGGRYTEAFF.

This clone was recorded only once. The chain employs TRBV11-2 and TRBJ1-4; D is undetermined. Germline CDR1 reads SGHAT; CDR2 reads FQNNGV. V dropped 1 base and J dropped 0 bases, with 6 bases sitting between them. This CDR3 has 15 residues. CDR3 nucleotide sequence: TGTGCCAGCAGCTTAGGAACAGCAACTAATGAAAAACTGTTTTTT. Its protein product is CASSLGTATNEKLFF.

This chain joins TRBV4-3 and TRBJ1-5, with D possibly TRBD1 on 6 matching bases. The CDR3 is made up of 15 amino acids. V lost 4 bases to trimming and J lost 1 base, with 11 bases between them. Germline CDR1 is LGHNA and CDR2 is YSLEER. The CDR3 region is CASSRDISSNQPQHF. CDR3 nucleotide sequence: TGCGCCAGCAGCCGGGACATCAGCAGCAATCAGCCCCAGCATTTT.

This clone turned up a few times. This chain connects TRBV29-1 to TRBJ2-2, with D perhaps TRBD1 (6 bases). The CDR3 loop spans 12 amino acids. The germline V and J ends were trimmed by 7 bases and 7 bases, with 13 bases remaining between them. The V gene's germline CDR1 is SQVTM and CDR2 ANQGSEA. CDR3 coding DNA: TGCAGCGGGACAGTAGGGGTCGGGGAGCTGTTTTTT. Translating gives CSGTVGVGELFF.

The CDR3, as DNA: TGTGCCAGCTCAAAAACTTCGGCTAGCGGGGGTCCGAACACCGGGGAGCTGTTTTTT. This translates into CASSKTSASGGPNTGELFF. The V call is TRBV18, the J call TRBJ2-2, with 10 nucleotides matching TRBD2. The CDR3 extends over 19 amino acids. J was trimmed by 0 bases and V by 5 bases; bases with no gene match: 12. The V gene's germline CDR1 is KGHSH and CDR2 LQKENI.

V is TRBV6-5 and J is TRBJ2-3; 8 nucleotides line up with TRBD2. This CDR3 spans 15 amino acids. CDR1 and CDR2 (germline): MNHEY, SVGAGI. V dropped 4 bases and J dropped 1; count of bases not matched to a gene: 4. This CDR3 reads CASSLQAGGTDTQYF. CDR3 nucleotides: TGTGCCAGCAGTTTGCAAGCGGGGGGCACAGATACGCAGTATTTT.

J is TRBJ2-5 and V is TRBV7-9; D may be TRBD1 (7 bases). From germline, CDR1 is SEHNR and CDR2 FQNEAQ (reference sequence). Trimming shortened V by 5 bases and J by 7 bases, and 20 bases separated the two germline ends. The CDR3 runs to 15 residues. CDR3 region: CASSAGTERVWTQYF. CDR3 bases: TGTGCCAGCAGCGCCGGGACAGAGCGGGTGTGGACCCAGTACTTC.

V and J are TRBV24-1 and TRBJ2-2; D possibly corresponds to TRBD1 (6 bases). V was clipped by 5 bases and J by 6 bases, with 15 bases between them. Germline V CDR1 and CDR2: KGHDR, SFDVKD. The CDR3 is 15 amino acids. In DNA form, the CDR3 reads TGTGCCACCAGTGGTACAGGGTGGACATCCGGGGAGCTGTTTTTT. It yields the protein CATSGTGWTSGELFF.

V usage is TRBV5-8 and J usage is TRBJ2-2; D unresolved. Germline V gene sequence: CDR1 SGHTS, CDR2 YDEGEE. CDR3 size: 14 residues. Trimming shortened V by 0 bases and J by 4 bases, and 7 bases separated the two germline ends. As DNA, the CDR3 is TGTGCCAGCAGCTTGGGGCGGCGCACCGGGGAGCTGTTTTTT. Translation gives CASSLGRRTGELFF.

The V and J genes are TRBV6-2 or TRBV6-3 and TRBJ2-4, with D possibly TRBD1 on 5 matching bases. The CDR3 consists of 15 residues. The germline CDR1 and CDR2 sequences are MNHEY and SVGEGT. V was cut by 5 bases and J by 6 bases, with 17 bases left in between. This chain's CDR3 is CASSTRTGLGNIQYF. The CDR3 DNA reads TGTGCCAGCAGTACCCGAACAGGATTGGGAAACATTCAGTACTTC.

The rearrangement links TRBV6-5 to TRBJ2-1; maybe TRBD2 (6 bases). Per the germline V gene, CDR1 is MNHEY and CDR2 is SVGAGI. Trimming pared 7 bases from V and 6 bases from J, leaving 13 bases between. CDR3 size: 13 residues. Here the CDR3 reads CASNPGLINEQFF. DNA of the CDR3: TGTGCCAGCAACCCGGGACTTATCAATGAGCAGTTCTTC.

V gene TRBV9 combines with J gene TRBJ1-4; 8 bases fit TRBD1. Per germline, CDR1 SGDLS and CDR2 YYNGEE. V lost 3 bases and J lost 8; bases outside the gene matches: 9. CDR3 size: 15 residues. The CDR3 loop reads CASSAATGAGEKLFF. As DNA, the CDR3 is TGTGCCAGCAGCGCAGCGACAGGGGCGGGAGAAAAACTGTTTTTT.

This sequence joins TRBV27 and TRBJ2-1, with D possibly matching TRBD1 (5 bases). Trimming took 6 bases from V and 0 from J, leaving 15 bases between them. The CDR3 is 16 amino acids. Germline V gives CDR1 MNHEY, CDR2 SMNVEV (reference sequence). The CDR3 spells CASSLQAISSYNEQFF. Written as DNA, the CDR3 is TGTGCCAGCAGCCTACAGGCCATCAGCTCCTACAATGAGCAGTTCTTC.

The V and J genes are TRBV19 and TRBJ1-4, with 7 nucleotides matching TRBD1. The length of the CDR3 is 15 residues. Germline V gives CDR1 LNHDA, CDR2 SQIVND (reference sequence). V gave up 5 bases and J gave up 8 bases; unmatched junction bases: 11. The CDR3 region is CASSSSGGHVEKLFF. The CDR3, as DNA: TGTGCCAGTAGTTCCTCAGGGGGACATGTGGAAAAACTGTTTTTT.

This clone has only one observation. This sequence joins TRBV4-3 and TRBJ2-5; weak D call: TRBD2 (7 bases). The CDR3 is 15 amino acids. Germline values: CDR1 LGHNA, CDR2 YSLEER. Trimming took 5 bases from V and 9 from J, leaving 22 bases between them. Written as DNA, the CDR3 is TGCGCCAGCAGCTTACCTGCGGGCGGCGGGGGCCCCCAGTACTTC. It codes for CASSLPAGGGGPQYF.

This sequence joins TRBV20-1 and TRBJ2-7; D is undetermined. There are 11 residues in the CDR3. Germline V gene lookup returns CDR1 DFQATT and CDR2 SNEGSKA (reference sequence). V was trimmed by 2 bases and J by 2 bases, leaving 4 bases between them. The CDR3 is CSARRAYEQYF. DNA for the CDR3: TGCAGTGCTAGACGAGCCTACGAGCAGTACTTC.